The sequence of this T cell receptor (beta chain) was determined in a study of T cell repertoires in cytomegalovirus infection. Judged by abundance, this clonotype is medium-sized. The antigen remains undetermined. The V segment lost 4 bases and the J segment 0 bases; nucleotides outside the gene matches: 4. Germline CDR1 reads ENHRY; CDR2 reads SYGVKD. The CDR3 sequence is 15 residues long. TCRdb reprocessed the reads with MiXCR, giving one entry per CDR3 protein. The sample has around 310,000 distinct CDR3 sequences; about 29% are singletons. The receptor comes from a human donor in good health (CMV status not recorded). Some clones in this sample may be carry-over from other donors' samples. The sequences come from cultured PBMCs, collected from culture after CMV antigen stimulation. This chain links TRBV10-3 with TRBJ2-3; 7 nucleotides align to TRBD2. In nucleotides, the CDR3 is TGTGCCATCAGTGGGCTAGCGGTTAGCACAGATACGCAGTATTTT. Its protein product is CAISGLAVSTDTQYF.